The next 16 T cell receptor beta chains were all read from a single sample in a study of early T cells in non-severe SARS-CoV-2 infection. TCRdb reanalysed the 5' RACE reads using MiXCR and keeps one entry per CDR3 protein. The sample contains tens of thousands of distinct CDR3 sequences, approximately 5.6% of which appear only once. The sample consisted of whole blood. These receptors all stem from an adult who was a healthcare worker with PCR-confirmed SARS-CoV-2 infection or an uninfected control (not recorded which).

This clonotype showed up just a few times. One junction end disagrees with the germline gene, perhaps due to a read error. This chain joins TRBV4-1 and TRBJ2-1; TRBD2 matches at 8 bases. The CDR3 has 15 residues. Germline CDR1 MGHRA, CDR2 YSYEKL. CDR3 loop: CASSQSRDAWREAIF. CDR3 bases: TGCGCCAGCAGCCAGTCCCGGGACGCTTGGCGGGAGGCCATCTTC.

This clonotype counts as medium-sized. This rearrangement joins TRBV28 to TRBJ1-1, with no clear D. The CDR3 is made up of 14 amino acids. Germline CDR1 is MDHEN and CDR2 is SYDVKM. The germline V and J ends were trimmed by 2 bases and 5 bases, with 12 bases remaining between them. The CDR3 here is CASSLGPGGTEAFF. Here the CDR3 DNA reads TGTGCCAGCAGTTTAGGCCCGGGAGGGACTGAAGCTTTCTTT. Complete variable domain (other parts from reference TRBV28 and TRBJ1-1): DVKVTQSSRYLVKRTGEKVFLECVQDMDHENMFWYRQDPGLGLRLIYFSYDVKMKEKGDIPEGYSVSREKKERFSLILESASTNQTSMYLCASSLGPGGTEAFFGQGTRLTVV.

This clonotype is medium-sized. The chain joins TRBV28 to TRBJ1-5; D remains unclear. CDR1 is MDHEN and CDR2 is SYDVKM in the germline V gene. The germline V and J ends were trimmed by 6 bases and 7 bases, with 10 bases remaining between them. The CDR3 runs 12 residues. CDR3 amino acids: CASRRDVQPQHF. DNA for the CDR3: TGTGCCAGCAGGCGCGATGTACAGCCCCAGCATTTT.

This clonotype is judged medium-sized. The CDR3 spells CASSQDHHSLYGYTF. The DNA of the CDR3 is TGCGCCAGCAGCCAAGATCACCACAGCCTCTATGGCTACACCTTC. The V call is TRBV4-3, the J call TRBJ1-2; the D is unclear. Trimming took off 0 bases at V and 4 bases at J, with 12 bases between the two ends. The CDR3 runs 15 residues. From germline, CDR1 is LGHNA and CDR2 YSLEER.

At least ten counts were recorded for this clonotype. This chain joins TRBV11-2 and TRBJ2-7, with 11 positions matching TRBD1. CDR1 is SGHAT and CDR2 is FQNNGV in the germline V gene. CDR3 size: 14 residues. The ends lost 5 bases at V and 5 bases at J; junction bases unmatched: 5. CDR3 in amino acids: CASSQGQGGHEQYF. In nucleotides, the CDR3 is TGTGCCAGCAGCCAGGGACAGGGGGGCCACGAGCAGTACTTC.

In its sample, this clonotype was seen many times. In nucleotides, the CDR3 is TGTGCCAGCTCACCCTGGGGGAATCAGCCCCAGCATTTT. Translating gives CASSPWGNQPQHF. The chain employs TRBV18 and TRBJ1-5, with D tentatively TRBD1 (5 bases). V lost 3 bases, J lost 4 bases, and 7 bases lay in between. Germline CDR1 and CDR2: KGHSH and LQKENI. The CDR3 totals 13 residues.

This clonotype was seen repeatedly, ten times or more. The chain links TRBV5-1 to TRBJ2-1, with D possibly matching TRBD2 (5 bases). Trimming removed 3 bases at V and 0 bases at J, with 13 bases between. CDR1 is SGHRS, CDR2 YFSETQ, per germline. The CDR3 is 16 amino acids. The CDR3 is CASSSVGGFSYNEQFF. In DNA form, the CDR3 reads TGCGCCAGCAGCTCCGTCGGCGGGTTCTCCTACAATGAGCAGTTCTTC.

This clonotype was picked up many times. The genes are TRBV6-2 or TRBV6-3 and TRBJ2-3, with D possibly TRBD1 on 6 matching bases. Germline assignment: CDR1 MNHEY and CDR2 SVGEGT. The CDR3 spans 13 residues. Trimming cost V 7 bases and J 5 bases, with 13 bases left between them. CDR3 sequence (DNA): TGTGCCAGCAAGGACAGCGCCCAAGATACGCAGTATTTT. Protein sequence: CASKDSAQDTQYF.

V usage is TRBV30 and J usage is TRBJ2-4; weak D call: TRBD1 (6 bases). CDR1 and CDR2 from the germline V gene are GTSNPN and SVGIG (reference sequence). The CDR3 is 14 residues long. V lost 4 bases and J lost 5, with 15 bases in between. Here the CDR3 DNA reads TGTGCCTGGACCCAGGACAGCGAAGAAAACATTCAGTACTTC. Protein product: CAWTQDSEENIQYF.

This clonotype is a singleton in its sample. The rearrangement links TRBV5-6 to TRBJ1-1; D is ambiguous. The length of the CDR3 is 13 residues. The germline V and J ends were trimmed by 9 bases and 1 base, with 13 bases remaining between them. Germline V gives CDR1 SGHDT, CDR2 YYEEEE. CDR3 protein: CANRVNSNTEAFF. CDR3 nucleotide sequence: TGTGCCAATAGGGTCAATTCGAACACTGAAGCTTTCTTT.

CDR3 in amino acids: CASSGYRGGAGYEQYF. CDR3 bases: TGCGCCAGCAGCGGGTACAGGGGAGGGGCCGGCTACGAGCAGTACTTC. The chain is built from TRBV4-3 and TRBJ2-7, with D perhaps assigned TRBD1 or TRBD2 (7 bases each). This CDR3 is 16 amino acids long. Germline V gives CDR1 LGHNA, CDR2 YSLEER. V was cut by 5 bases and J by 3 bases, with 20 bases left in between.

The table lists this clonotype with many counts. This chain links TRBV29-1 with TRBJ2-6; D is unresolved. Germline V CDR1 and CDR2: SQVTM, ANQGSEA. The CDR3 length is 13 residues. Trimming took off 0 bases at V and 2 bases at J, with 2 bases between the two ends. CDR3 in amino acids: CSVEDPGANVLTF. The DNA of the CDR3 is TGCAGCGTTGAAGATCCTGGGGCCAACGTCCTGACTTTC.

This clonotype was counted a few times. This sequence joins TRBV11-2 and TRBJ2-5; D might be TRBD2 (5 bases). Germline V CDR1 and CDR2: SGHAT, FQNNGV. The CDR3 contains 14 residues. With 5 bases removed from V and 5 bases from J, the gap between germline ends came to 15 bases. CDR3 region: CASSLARETETQYF. The DNA for the CDR3 is TGTGCCAGCAGCCTAGCTAGGGAGACTGAGACCCAGTACTTC.

This clonotype has a count of ten or more. The rearrangement joins TRBV11-3 to TRBJ2-2; D remains ambiguous. The CDR3 covers 12 residues. V dropped 3 bases and J dropped 6 bases, with 5 bases sitting between them. Germline V CDR1 and CDR2: SGHNT, YENEEA. The CDR3 loop reads CASSLGSGELFF. CDR3 DNA sequence: TGTGCCAGCAGCTTGGGATCCGGGGAGCTGTTTTTT.

This clonotype was recorded at least ten times. The CDR3 region is CASSPGTVYNQPQHF. In DNA form, the CDR3 reads TGTGCCAGCAGTCCCGGGACGGTTTACAATCAGCCCCAGCATTTT. The chain is built from TRBV7-9 and TRBJ1-5; weak D call: TRBD1 (5 bases). V lost 6 bases to trimming and J lost 3 bases, with 15 bases between them. Germline assignment: CDR1 SEHNR and CDR2 FQNEAQ (reference sequence). The CDR3 is made up of 15 amino acids.

This clonotype was seen many times. The V call is TRBV19, the J call TRBJ2-2; 10 nucleotides align to TRBD1. Unmatched junction bases numbered 12, after V lost 3 bases and J lost 8 bases. CDR3 size: 17 residues. CDR1 is LNHDA, CDR2 SQIVND, per germline (reference sequence). The CDR3 protein is CASSMGTGTGVAGELFF. Written as DNA, the CDR3 is TGTGCCAGTAGTATGGGAACCGGGACAGGGGTTGCAGGGGAGCTGTTTTTT.